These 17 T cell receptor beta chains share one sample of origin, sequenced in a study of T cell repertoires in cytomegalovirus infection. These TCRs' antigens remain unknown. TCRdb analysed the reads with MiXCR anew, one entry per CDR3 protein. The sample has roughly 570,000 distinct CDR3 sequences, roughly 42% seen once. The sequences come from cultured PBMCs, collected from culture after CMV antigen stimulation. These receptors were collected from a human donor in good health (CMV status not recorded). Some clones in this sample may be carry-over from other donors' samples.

This chain's CDR3 is CASSLRGQGVYGYTF. CDR3 nucleotide sequence: TGTGCCAGCAGCTTACGCGGACAGGGGGTCTATGGCTACACCTTC. The chain links TRBV11-2 to TRBJ1-2; 10 bases match TRBD1. Germline CDR1 is SGHAT and CDR2 is FQNNGV. J gave up 4 bases and V 2 bases, and 4 bases lay outside the gene matches. The CDR3 has 15 amino acids.

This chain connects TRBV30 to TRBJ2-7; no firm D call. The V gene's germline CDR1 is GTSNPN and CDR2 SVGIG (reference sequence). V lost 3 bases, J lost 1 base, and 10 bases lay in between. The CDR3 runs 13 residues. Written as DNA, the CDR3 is TGTGCCTGGAGCCTCCACTTGTCCTACGAGCAGTACTTC. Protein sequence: CAWSLHLSYEQYF.

The CDR3 reads CASSPYGQTVNEQFF. The CDR3, as DNA: TGTGCCAGCAGCCCCTATGGACAAACGGTCAATGAGCAGTTCTTC. The rearrangement joins TRBV12-3 or TRBV12-4 to TRBJ2-1; D might be TRBD1 (5 bases). V was pared by 6 bases and J by 6 bases, with 18 bases between. The length of the CDR3 is 15 residues.

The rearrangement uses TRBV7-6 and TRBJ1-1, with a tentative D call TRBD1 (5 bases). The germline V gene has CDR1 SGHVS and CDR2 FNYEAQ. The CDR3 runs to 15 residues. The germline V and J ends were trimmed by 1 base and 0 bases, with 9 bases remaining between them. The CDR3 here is CASSLVTDMNTEAFF. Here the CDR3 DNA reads TGTGCCAGCAGCTTAGTGACAGACATGAACACTGAAGCTTTCTTT.

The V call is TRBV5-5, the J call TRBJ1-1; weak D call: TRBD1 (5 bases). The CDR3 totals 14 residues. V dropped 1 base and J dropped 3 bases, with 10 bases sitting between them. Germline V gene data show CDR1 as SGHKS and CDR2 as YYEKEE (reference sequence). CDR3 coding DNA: TGTGCCAGCAGCTTGCCCAGGGATGACACTGAAGCTTTCTTT. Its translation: CASSLPRDDTEAFF.

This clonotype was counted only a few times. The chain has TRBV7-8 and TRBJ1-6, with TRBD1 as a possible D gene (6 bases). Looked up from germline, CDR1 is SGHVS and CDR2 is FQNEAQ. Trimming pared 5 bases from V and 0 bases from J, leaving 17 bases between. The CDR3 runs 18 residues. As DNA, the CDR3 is TGTGCCAGCAGCCGGGGCGGACAGTCAAGCTCCTATAATTCACCCCTCCACTTT. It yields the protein CASSRGGQSSSYNSPLHF.

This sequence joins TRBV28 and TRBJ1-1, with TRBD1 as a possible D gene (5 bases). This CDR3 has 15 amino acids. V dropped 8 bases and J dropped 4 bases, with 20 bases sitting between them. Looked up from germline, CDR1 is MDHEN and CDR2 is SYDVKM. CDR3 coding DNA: TGTGCCAGCCGTCGGGACCGCTTGGTCGGCACTGAAGCTTTCTTT. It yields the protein CASRRDRLVGTEAFF.

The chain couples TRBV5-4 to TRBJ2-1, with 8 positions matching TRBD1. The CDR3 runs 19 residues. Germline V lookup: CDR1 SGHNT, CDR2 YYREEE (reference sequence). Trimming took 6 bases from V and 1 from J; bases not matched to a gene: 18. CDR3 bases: TGTGCCAGCAACGATTTAGGGGGCCTGCAGGGGGCGTCCTACAATGAGCAGTTCTTC. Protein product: CASNDLGGLQGASYNEQFF.

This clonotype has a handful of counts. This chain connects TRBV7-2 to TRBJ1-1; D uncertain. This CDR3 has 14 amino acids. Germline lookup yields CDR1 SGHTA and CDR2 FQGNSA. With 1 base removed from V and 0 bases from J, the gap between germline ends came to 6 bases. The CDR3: CASSLGLMNTEAFF. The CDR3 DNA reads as TGTGCCAGCAGCTTAGGGCTTATGAACACTGAAGCTTTCTTT.

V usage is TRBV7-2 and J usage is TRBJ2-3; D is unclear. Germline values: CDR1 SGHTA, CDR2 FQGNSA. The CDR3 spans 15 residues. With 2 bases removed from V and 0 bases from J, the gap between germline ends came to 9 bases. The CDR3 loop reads CASSLSRPSTDTQYF. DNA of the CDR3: TGTGCCAGCAGCTTAAGTAGGCCCAGCACAGATACGCAGTATTTT.

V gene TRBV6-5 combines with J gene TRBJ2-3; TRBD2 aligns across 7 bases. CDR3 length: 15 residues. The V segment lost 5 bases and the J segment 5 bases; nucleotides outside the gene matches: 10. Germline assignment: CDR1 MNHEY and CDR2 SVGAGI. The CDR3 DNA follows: TGTGCCAGCAGTAATCCCCCACGGGGGGTAGATACGCAGTATTTT. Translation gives CASSNPPRGVDTQYF.

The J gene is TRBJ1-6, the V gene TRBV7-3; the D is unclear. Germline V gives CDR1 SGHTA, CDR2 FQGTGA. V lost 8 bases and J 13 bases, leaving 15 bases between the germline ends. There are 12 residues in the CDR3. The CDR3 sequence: CASGSRLGPLHF. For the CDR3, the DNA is TGTGCCAGCGGATCCAGGTTGGGTCCCCTCCACTTT.

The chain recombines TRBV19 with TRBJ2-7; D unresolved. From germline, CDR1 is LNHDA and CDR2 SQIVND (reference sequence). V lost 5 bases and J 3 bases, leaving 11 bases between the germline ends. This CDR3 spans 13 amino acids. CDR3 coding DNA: TGTGCCAGTAGTGTGACGACCGTCTACGAGCAGTACTTC. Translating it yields CASSVTTVYEQYF. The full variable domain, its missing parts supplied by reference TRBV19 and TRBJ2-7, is DGGITQSPKYLFRKEGQNVTLSCEQNLNHDAMYWYRQDPGQGLRLIYYSQIVNDFQKGDIAEGYSVSREKKESFPLTVTSAQKNPTAFYLCASSVTTVYEQYFGPGTRLTVT.

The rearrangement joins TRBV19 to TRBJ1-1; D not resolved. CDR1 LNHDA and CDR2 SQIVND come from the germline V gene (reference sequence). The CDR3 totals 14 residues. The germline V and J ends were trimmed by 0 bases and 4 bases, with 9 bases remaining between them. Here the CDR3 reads CASSIEGLGTEAFF. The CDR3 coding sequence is TGTGCCAGTAGTATAGAGGGGTTGGGCACTGAAGCTTTCTTT.

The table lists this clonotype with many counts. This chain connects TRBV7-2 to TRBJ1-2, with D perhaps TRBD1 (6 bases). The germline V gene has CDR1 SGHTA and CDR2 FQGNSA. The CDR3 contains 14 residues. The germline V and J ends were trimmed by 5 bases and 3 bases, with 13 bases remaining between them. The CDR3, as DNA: TGTGCCAGCAGCCCGGGGGCTGGTGACTATGGCTACACCTTC. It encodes CASSPGAGDYGYTF. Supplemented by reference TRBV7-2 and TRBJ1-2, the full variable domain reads GAGVSQSPSNKVTEKGKDVELRCDPISGHTALYWYRQSLGQGLEFLIYFQGNSAPDKSGLPSDRFSAERTGGSVSTLTIQRTQQEDSAVYLCASSPGAGDYGYTFGSGTRLTVV.

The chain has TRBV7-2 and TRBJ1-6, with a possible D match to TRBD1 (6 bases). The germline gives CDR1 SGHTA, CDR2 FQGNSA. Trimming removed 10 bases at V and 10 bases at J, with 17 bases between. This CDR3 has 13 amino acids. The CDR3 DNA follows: TGTGCCACCACAGGGAACGCCGGATCACCCCTCCACTTT. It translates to CATTGNAGSPLHF.

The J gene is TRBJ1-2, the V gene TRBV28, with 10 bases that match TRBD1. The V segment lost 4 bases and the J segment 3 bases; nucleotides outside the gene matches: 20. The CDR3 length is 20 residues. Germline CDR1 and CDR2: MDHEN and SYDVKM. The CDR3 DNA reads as TGTGCCAGCAGTTCTTATTTTTCTCGGGACAGGGGTTCCTTACACTATGGCTACACCTTC. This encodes CASSSYFSRDRGSLHYGYTF.